The present entry profiles one TCR beta chain with its context. Its antigen remains unidentified. The CDR3 loop spans 14 amino acids. The data belong to a study of cytomegalovirus exposure and HLA in healthy donors. Across the study: Earlier sequencing of 150 million to 200 million T cells yielded around 120 million unique TCR beta sequences. Across a few hundred genotyped donors, 65% to 90% landed in the Caucasian-associated ancestry cluster.

Study results and caveats: Earlier analysis found most TCR beta V segments productive about 87% or about 30% of the time.

Amplification used 60 Vbeta primers and 13 Jbeta primers. Using immunoSEQ multiplex PCR, the repertoire was profiled, and TCRdb retains in-frame clones only, with some absent. The sample table sets out 120,000 to 150,000 clones. Sequencing was carried out using PBMCs. The chain recombines TRBV21-1 with TRBJ2-1; TRBD2, the table's D call, was not compared with the DNA. TRBV21-1 is noted as a pseudogene. The sequence derives from a woman aged 45-60 years in good health and CMV-seronegative. In DNA, the CDR3 is TGTGCCAGCAGCAAAGAAGCGGGGGCTAATGAGCAGTTCTTC. Amino acid sequence: CASSKEAGANEQFF.